The clone carrying this T cell receptor (beta chain) occurred once. Sequenced by immunoSEQ multiplex PCR; TCRdb stores in-frame clones only, minus some. This table has about 80,000 clones, 90% appearing once. The data stem from a study of OX40 agonist ivuxolimab in advanced cancers. For the study at large: Ivuxolimab, which is an agonistic anti-OX40 (CD134) antibody, was administered to the patients. At 75% to 90% male, the cohort had a mean age of about 60 years, ranging from about 23 to 79.

Germline V gene sequence: CDR1 SGHVS, CDR2 FNYEAQ. Trimming cost V 5 bases and J 3 bases; bases outside gene matches: 5. This CDR3 is built from 15 residues. The rearrangement joins TRBV7-6 to TRBJ2-1; 9 nucleotides align to TRBD2. The specimen comprised CD4+ or CD8+ T cells sorted from blood, sampled in a trial of the OX40 agonist ivuxolimab. This TCR was sampled from an adult with an advanced solid tumor such as melanoma, head and neck, liver or kidney cancer. The DNA of the CDR3 is TGTGCCAGCAGCCGCGGGACTAGCCGCTACAATGAGCAGTTCTTC. This encodes CASSRGTSRYNEQFF. The complete variable domain, with remaining parts taken from reference TRBV7-6 and TRBJ2-1, reads GAGVSQSPRYKVTKRGQDVALRCDPISGHVSLYWYRQALGQGPEFLTYFNYEAQQDKSGLPNDRFSAERPEGSISTLTIQRTEQRDSAMYRCASSRGTSRYNEQFFGPGTRLTVL.